This TCR beta chain was observed in a study of blood T cell repertoires in COVID-19. The ends were cut back, 2 bases at V and 7 bases at J, with 9 bases in the middle. Looked up from germline, CDR1 is MNHEY and CDR2 is SMNVEV (reference sequence). The CDR3 is made up of 14 amino acids. Authors' analysis steps: Amplifying reference gene primers gave estimates of nucleated cell counts. The table came from immunoSEQ multiplex PCR; TCRdb's copy has only in-frame clones and leaves some out. The V and J calls and clone size are taken from that table; D and trimming were inferred from the DNA. The table shows fewer than 250,000 clones, with just under 90% occurring only once.

The specimen sequenced was peripheral blood. The chain uses TRBV27 and TRBJ1-6; no clear D gene. This sequence originates from a man between 25 and 39 years old with COVID-19, enrolled during active disease. CDR3 residues: CASSLRTGNSPLHF. The CDR3 DNA reads TGTGCCAGCAGTTTAAGGACGGGAAATTCACCCCTCCACTTT.